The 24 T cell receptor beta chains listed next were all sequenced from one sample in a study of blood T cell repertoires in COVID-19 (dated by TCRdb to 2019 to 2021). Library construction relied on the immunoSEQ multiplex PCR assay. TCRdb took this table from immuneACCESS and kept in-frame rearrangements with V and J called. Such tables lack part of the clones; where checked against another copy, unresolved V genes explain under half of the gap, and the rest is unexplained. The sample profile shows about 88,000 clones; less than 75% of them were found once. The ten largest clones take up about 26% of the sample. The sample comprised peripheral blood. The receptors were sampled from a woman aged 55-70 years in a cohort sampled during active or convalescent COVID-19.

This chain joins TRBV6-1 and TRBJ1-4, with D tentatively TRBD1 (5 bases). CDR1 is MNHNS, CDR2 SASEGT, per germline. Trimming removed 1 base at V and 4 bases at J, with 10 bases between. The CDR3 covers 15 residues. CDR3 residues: CASSEGGLSNEKLFF. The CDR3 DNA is TGTGCCAGCAGTGAAGGGGGCTTAAGTAATGAAAAACTGTTTTTT.

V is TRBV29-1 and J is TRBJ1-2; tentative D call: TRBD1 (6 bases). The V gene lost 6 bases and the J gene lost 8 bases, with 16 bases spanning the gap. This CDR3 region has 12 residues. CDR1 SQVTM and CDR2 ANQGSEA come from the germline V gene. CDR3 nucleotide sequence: TGCAGCGTAGAAACAGGGTCGGGCGGCTACACCTTC. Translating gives CSVETGSGGYTF. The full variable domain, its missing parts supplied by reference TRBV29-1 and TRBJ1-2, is SAVISQKPSRDICQRGTSLTIQCQVDSQVTMMFWYRQQPGQSLTLIATANQGSEATYESGFVIDKFPISRPNLTFSTLTVSNMSPEDSSIYLCSVETGSGGYTFGSGTRLTVV.

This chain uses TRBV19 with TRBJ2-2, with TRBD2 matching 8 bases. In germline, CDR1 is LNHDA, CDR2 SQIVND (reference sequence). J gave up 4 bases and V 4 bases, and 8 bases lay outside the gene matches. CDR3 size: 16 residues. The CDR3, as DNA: TGTGCCAGTAGTAGTCGCGGGGGGCTGGGCACCGGGGAGCTGTTTTTT. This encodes CASSSRGGLGTGELFF. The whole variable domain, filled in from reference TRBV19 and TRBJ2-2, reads DGGITQSPKYLFRKEGQNVTLSCEQNLNHDAMYWYRQDPGQGLRLIYYSQIVNDFQKGDIAEGYSVSREKKESFPLTVTSAQKNPTAFYLCASSSRGGLGTGELFFGEGSRLTVL.

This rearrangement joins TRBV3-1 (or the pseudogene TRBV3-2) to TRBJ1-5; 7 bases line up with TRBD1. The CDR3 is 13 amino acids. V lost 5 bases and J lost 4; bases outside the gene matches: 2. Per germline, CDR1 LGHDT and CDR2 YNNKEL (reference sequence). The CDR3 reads CASSYRGNQPQHF. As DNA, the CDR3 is TGTGCCAGCAGCTACAGGGGTAATCAGCCCCAGCATTTT.

CDR3 sequence: CAWTPTGSYNEQFF. The CDR3 bases are TGTGCCTGGACCCCGACAGGATCCTACAATGAGCAGTTCTTC. V usage is TRBV30 and J usage is TRBJ2-1, with a tentative D call TRBD1 (6 bases). Germline V CDR1 and CDR2: GTSNPN, SVGIG (reference sequence). V lost 4 bases and J 1 base, leaving 11 bases between the germline ends. The CDR3 has 14 amino acids.

The CDR3 loop reads CASSASDRGYNEQFF. CDR3 nucleotide sequence: TGTGCCAGCAGCGCCTCGGACAGGGGTTACAATGAGCAGTTCTTC. The chain carries TRBV5-6 and TRBJ2-1, with 9 bases matching TRBD1. The CDR3 length is 15 residues. Germline assignment: CDR1 SGHDT and CDR2 YYEEEE. The V and J ends lost 4 bases and 4 bases, in that order; junction bases with no gene match: 6.

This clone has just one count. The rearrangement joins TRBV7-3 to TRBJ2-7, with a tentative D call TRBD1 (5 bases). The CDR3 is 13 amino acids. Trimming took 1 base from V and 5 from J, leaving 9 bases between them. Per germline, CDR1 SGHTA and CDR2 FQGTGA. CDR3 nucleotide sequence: TGTGCCAGCAGCTTAATCTTGGGGCACGAGCAGTACTTC. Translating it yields CASSLILGHEQYF.

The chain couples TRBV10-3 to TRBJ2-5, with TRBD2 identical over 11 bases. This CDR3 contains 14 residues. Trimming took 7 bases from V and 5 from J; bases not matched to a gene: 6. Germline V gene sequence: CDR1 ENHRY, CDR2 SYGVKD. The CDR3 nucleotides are TGTGCCATCACTAGCGGGGGGCCTGGGGAGACCCAGTACTTC. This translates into CAITSGGPGETQYF.

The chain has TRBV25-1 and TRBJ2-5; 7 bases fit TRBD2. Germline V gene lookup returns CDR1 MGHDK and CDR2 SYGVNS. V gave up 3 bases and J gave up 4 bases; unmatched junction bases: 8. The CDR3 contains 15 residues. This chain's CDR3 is CASSDGGSKGETQYF. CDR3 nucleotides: TGTGCCAGCAGTGACGGGGGGTCTAAGGGAGAGACCCAGTACTTC.

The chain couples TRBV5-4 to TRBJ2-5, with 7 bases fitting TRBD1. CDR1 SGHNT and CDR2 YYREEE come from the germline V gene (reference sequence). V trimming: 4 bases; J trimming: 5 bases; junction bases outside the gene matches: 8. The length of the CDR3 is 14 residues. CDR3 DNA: TGTGCCAGCAGCCAAGAAGACAGGGCCGAGACCCAGTACTTC. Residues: CASSQEDRAETQYF.

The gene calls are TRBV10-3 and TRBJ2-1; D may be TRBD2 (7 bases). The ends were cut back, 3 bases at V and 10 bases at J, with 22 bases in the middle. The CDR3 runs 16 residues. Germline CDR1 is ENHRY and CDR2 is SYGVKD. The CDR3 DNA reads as TGTGCCATCAGTGACTCCGGGACATTCGGGGGGATGGAGCAGTTCTTC. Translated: CAISDSGTFGGMEQFF.

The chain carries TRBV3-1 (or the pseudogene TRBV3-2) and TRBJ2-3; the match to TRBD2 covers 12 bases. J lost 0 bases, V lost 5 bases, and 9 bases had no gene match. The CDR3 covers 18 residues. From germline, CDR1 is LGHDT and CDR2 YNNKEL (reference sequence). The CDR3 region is CASSTTSGGRSSTDTQYF. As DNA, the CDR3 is TGTGCCAGCAGCACTACTAGCGGGGGGCGGTCTAGCACAGATACGCAGTATTTT.

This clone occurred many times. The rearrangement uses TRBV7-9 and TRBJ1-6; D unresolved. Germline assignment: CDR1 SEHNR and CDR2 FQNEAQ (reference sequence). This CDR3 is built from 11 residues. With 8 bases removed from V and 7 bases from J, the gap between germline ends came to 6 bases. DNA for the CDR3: TGTGCCAGCTCCGGGAATTCACCCCTCCACTTT. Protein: CASSGNSPLHF.

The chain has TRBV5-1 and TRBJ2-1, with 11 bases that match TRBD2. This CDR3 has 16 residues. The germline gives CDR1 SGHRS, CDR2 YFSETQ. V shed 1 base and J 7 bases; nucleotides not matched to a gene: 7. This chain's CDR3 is CASSLIGTSGGNEQFF. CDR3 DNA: TGCGCCAGCAGCTTGATCGGGACTAGCGGAGGGAATGAGCAGTTCTTC.

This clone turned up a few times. The CDR3 spells CASSSGTGGNEQYF. CDR3 bases: TGCGCCAGCAGCTCCGGGACAGGGGGCAACGAGCAGTACTTC. The rearrangement links TRBV5-1 to TRBJ2-7, with TRBD1 identical over 12 bases. The CDR3 spans 14 residues. V gave up 3 bases and J gave up 5 bases; unmatched junction bases: 3. Germline V CDR1 and CDR2: SGHRS, YFSETQ.

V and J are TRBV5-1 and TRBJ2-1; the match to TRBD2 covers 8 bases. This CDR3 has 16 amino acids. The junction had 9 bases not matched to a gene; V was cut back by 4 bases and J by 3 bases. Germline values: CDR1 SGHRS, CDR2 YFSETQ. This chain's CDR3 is CASSPDRGGLYNEQFF. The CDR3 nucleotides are TGCGCCAGCAGCCCGGATCGGGGGGGCCTCTACAATGAGCAGTTCTTC. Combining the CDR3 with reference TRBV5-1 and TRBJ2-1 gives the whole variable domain KAGVTQTPRYLIKTRGQQVTLSCSPISGHRSVSWYQQTPGQGLQFLFEYFSETQRNKGNFPGRFSGRQFSNSRSEMNVSTLELGDSALYLCASSPDRGGLYNEQFFGPGTRLTVL.

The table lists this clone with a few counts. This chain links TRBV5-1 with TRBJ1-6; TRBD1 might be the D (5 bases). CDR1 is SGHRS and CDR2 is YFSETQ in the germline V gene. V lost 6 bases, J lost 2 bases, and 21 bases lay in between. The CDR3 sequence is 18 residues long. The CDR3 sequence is CASTPLGLPGAYNSPLHF. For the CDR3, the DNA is TGCGCCAGCACCCCCCTGGGACTCCCGGGGGCCTATAATTCACCCCTCCACTTT.

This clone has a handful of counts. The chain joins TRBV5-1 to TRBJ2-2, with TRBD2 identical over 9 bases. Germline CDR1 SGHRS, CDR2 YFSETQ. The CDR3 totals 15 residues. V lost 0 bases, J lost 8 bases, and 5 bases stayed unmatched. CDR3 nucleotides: TGCGCCAGCAGCTTGGATTGGACTAGCGCAGGGGAGCTGTTTTTT. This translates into CASSLDWTSAGELFF.

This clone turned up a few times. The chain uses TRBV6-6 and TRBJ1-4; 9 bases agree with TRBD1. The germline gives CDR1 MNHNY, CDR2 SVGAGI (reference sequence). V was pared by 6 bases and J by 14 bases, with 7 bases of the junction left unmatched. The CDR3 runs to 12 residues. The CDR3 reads CASRHRDRALFF. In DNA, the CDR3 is TGTGCCAGCAGGCACCGGGACAGGGCTCTGTTTTTT.

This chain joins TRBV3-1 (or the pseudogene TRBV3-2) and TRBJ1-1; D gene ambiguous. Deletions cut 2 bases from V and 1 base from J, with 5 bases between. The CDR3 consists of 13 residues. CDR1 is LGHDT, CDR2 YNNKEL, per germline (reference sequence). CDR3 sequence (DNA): TGTGCCAGCAGCCAACTCAGGAACACTGAAGCTTTCTTT. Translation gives CASSQLRNTEAFF.

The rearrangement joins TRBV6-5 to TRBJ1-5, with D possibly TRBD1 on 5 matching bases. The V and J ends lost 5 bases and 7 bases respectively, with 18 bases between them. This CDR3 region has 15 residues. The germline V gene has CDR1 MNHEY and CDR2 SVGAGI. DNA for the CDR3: TGTGCCAGCAGTCCGGGGGGGGTCCCCGGCCAGCCCCAGCATTTT. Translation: CASSPGGVPGQPQHF.

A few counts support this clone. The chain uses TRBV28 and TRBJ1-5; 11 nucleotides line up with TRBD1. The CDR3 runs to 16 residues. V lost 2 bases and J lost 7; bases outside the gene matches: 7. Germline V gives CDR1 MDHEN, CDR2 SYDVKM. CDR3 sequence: CASSLLGGDRGQPQHF. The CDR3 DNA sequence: TGTGCCAGCAGTTTACTTGGGGGGGACAGGGGGCAGCCCCAGCATTTT.

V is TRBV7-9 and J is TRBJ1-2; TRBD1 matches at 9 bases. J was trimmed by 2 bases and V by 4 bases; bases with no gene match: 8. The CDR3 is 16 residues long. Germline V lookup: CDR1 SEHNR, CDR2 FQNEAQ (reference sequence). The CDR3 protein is CASSSTDRGPNYGYTF. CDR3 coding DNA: TGTGCCAGCAGCTCGACGGACAGGGGACCCAACTATGGCTACACCTTC.

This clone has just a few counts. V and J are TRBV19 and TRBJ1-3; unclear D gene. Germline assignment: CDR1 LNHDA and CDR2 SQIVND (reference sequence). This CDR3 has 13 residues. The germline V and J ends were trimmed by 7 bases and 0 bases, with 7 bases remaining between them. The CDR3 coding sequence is TGTGCCAGTATTGGAGCCTCTGGAAACACCATATATTTT. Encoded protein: CASIGASGNTIYF.